Listed below are T cell receptor beta chains from one sample, sequenced in a study of naive and memory T cell subsets. MiXCR was run by TCRdb on the UMI-ligation and nested PCR reads, yielding one entry per CDR3 protein. The sample holds over 110,000 distinct CDR3 sequences, more than 15% seen once. Sequenced: naive CD8+ T cells from blood. These receptor sequences come from a human donor in good health. The CDR3 runs from the conserved cysteine through the conserved F or W. Fields, in order: clone size, V gene, D gene, J gene, CDR3 protein, CDR3 DNA. D genes are given only for firm matches. Expanded clones are given a class, and other clones once, few, many or no size at all.

-	TRBV6-1	TRBD2	TRBJ2-1	CASSITSGTYNEQFF	TGTGCCAGCAGTATTACTAGCGGAACCTACAATGAGCAGTTCTTC
-	TRBV12-3/TRBV12-4	TRBD1	TRBJ2-1	CASSPASETGNEQFF	TGTGCCAGCAGTCCGGCGAGTGAGACAGGGAATGAGCAGTTCTTC
-	TRBV24-1	TRBD2	TRBJ2-3	CATSSSREGTDTQYF	TGTGCCACCAGCTCGAGTCGGGAGGGGACAGATACGCAGTATTTT
few	TRBV5-4	-	TRBJ1-1	CASSLRWDAGTEAFF	TGTGCCAGCAGCTTGCGTTGGGACGCGGGAACTGAAGCTTTCTTT
-	TRBV20-1	TRBD1	TRBJ2-1	CSARDPGQYYNEQFF	TGCAGTGCTAGAGACCCGGGACAGTACTACAATGAGCAGTTCTTC
-	TRBV7-8	-	TRBJ2-5	CASSFPTFGVLGKEIQYF	TGTGCCAGCAGCTTCCCCACGTTCGGTGTGCTCGGGAAAGAGATCCAGTACTTC
few	TRBV7-9	-	TRBJ2-1	CASSNDLSSYNEQFF	TGTGCCAGCAGTAACGACCTGAGCTCCTACAATGAGCAGTTCTTC
few	TRBV9	-	TRBJ1-1	CASSVAGTEAFF	TGTGCCAGCAGCGTAGCTGGCACTGAAGCTTTCTTT
-	TRBV4-3	-	TRBJ1-1	CASSQDTAGSTEAFF	TGCGCCAGCAGCCAAGATACCGCAGGGTCCACTGAAGCTTTCTTT
-	TRBV4-1	TRBD2	TRBJ2-7	CASSPGAGAFEQYF	TGCGCCAGCAGTCCCGGCGCGGGAGCTTTCGAGCAGTACTTC
few	TRBV20-1	-	TRBJ2-1	CSARDPVAPNEQFF	TGCAGTGCTAGAGATCCGGTAGCGCCCAATGAGCAGTTCTTC
-	TRBV28	TRBD2	TRBJ2-1	CASSLTGGANEQFF	TGTGCCAGCAGTTTAACGGGAGGGGCCAATGAGCAGTTCTTC
-	TRBV7-8	-	TRBJ1-4	CASSNPGAGGEKLFF	TGTGCCAGCAGCAACCCCGGGGCGGGAGGAGAAAAACTGTTTTTT
few	TRBV7-8	-	TRBJ2-7	CASSEGVSPGGNEQYF	TGTGCCAGCAGCGAAGGTGTATCTCCGGGCGGTAACGAGCAGTACTTC
-	TRBV6-6	-	TRBJ2-5	CASSYLRGGGAEETQYF	TGTGCCAGCAGTTACTTGAGGGGAGGGGGCGCGGAAGAGACCCAGTACTTC
-	TRBV7-6	-	TRBJ2-3	CASSRAWGPDTQYF	TGTGCCAGCAGCCGGGCGTGGGGGCCAGATACGCAGTATTTT
few	TRBV6-6	-	TRBJ2-3	CATETVGTDTQYF	TGTGCCACCGAGACAGTGGGCACAGATACGCAGTATTTT
few	TRBV29-1	TRBD2	TRBJ2-5	CSVPGLAGGLETQYF	TGCAGCGTTCCCGGACTAGCGGGAGGGCTGGAGACCCAGTACTTC
-	TRBV27	-	TRBJ2-7	CASSPSGGGAGEQYF	TGTGCCAGCAGTCCCTCCGGCGGCGGGGCGGGCGAGCAGTACTTC
-	TRBV7-9	TRBD1	TRBJ2-7	CASSLGDRVFEQYF	TGTGCCAGCAGCTTAGGGGACAGGGTTTTCGAGCAGTACTTC
few	TRBV19	-	TRBJ2-1	CASSIRSGHLSYNEQFF	TGTGCCAGTAGTATTCGGTCTGGACATCTCTCCTACAATGAGCAGTTCTTC
few	TRBV20-1	-	TRBJ2-7	CSAPDQNDEQYF	TGCAGTGCCCCGGACCAGAACGACGAGCAGTACTTC
few	TRBV7-3	TRBD2	TRBJ2-2	CASSPTSGGTLLGELFF	TGTGCCAGCAGTCCGACTAGCGGGGGAACGCTTTTAGGGGAGCTGTTTTTT
-	TRBV7-6	TRBD2	TRBJ2-3	CASSLGAGGYTDTQYF	TGTGCCAGCAGCTTAGGAGCGGGAGGATACACAGATACGCAGTATTTT
few	TRBV20-1	TRBD2	TRBJ2-7	CSASGGLAGGIYEQYF	TGCAGTGCTAGCGGGGGACTAGCGGGAGGTATTTACGAGCAGTACTTC
-	TRBV28	-	TRBJ2-7	CATRTDYEQYF	TGTGCCACCAGGACTGACTACGAGCAGTACTTC
few	TRBV12-3/TRBV12-4	-	TRBJ2-7	CASSLVFTGWEEQYF	TGTGCCAGCAGTTTAGTATTCACTGGTTGGGAGGAGCAGTACTTC
-	TRBV10-1	TRBD2	TRBJ2-3	CASSHTLADGDTQYF	TGCGCCAGCAGCCACACCCTAGCGGACGGAGATACGCAGTATTTT